This T cell receptor (beta chain) was observed in a study of blood T cell repertoires in COVID-19. TCRdb keeps only in-frame clones here, not all; method: immunoSEQ multiplex PCR. The table records 95,000 to 130,000 clones, around 80% of them present only once. Germline CDR1 and CDR2: MDHEN and SYDVKM. V lost 3 bases and J lost 5, with 13 bases in between. The CDR3 covers 14 residues. The origin of this receptor is a man in his 70s with active or convalescent COVID-19. The sample consisted of peripheral blood. The chain links TRBV28 to TRBJ2-5; a weak D match, TRBD1 (6 bases). CDR3 amino acids: CASSLPNRVETQYF. In DNA form, the CDR3 reads TGTGCCAGCAGTTTGCCCAACAGGGTGGAGACCCAGTACTTC.